These 10 T cell receptor beta chains share one sample of origin, sequenced in a study of T cells in Graves' hyperthyroidism and ophthalmopathy (dated by TCRdb to the late 2010s). Libraries were constructed by multiplex PCR. Instrument on record: Illumina HiSeq 2000. TCR beta CDR3 regions were amplified from RNA transcripts. A first-round RT-PCR of the TCR CDR3 used the HTBI primer set with the Qiagen OneStep RT-PCR kit. The raw public data were reprocessed by TCRdb itself: fastp quality trimming at Q25, MiXCR clonotype calling, in-frame beta chains only. When rows share a CDR3 protein, they turn into one entry using the most common DNA and genes. The sample table shows around 800,000 distinct CDR3 sequences, and about 38% are seen once. The ten largest account for around 9.3% of the sample. The sample comprised blood. The source of these receptors is a man aged 18-30 years with Graves' hyperthyroidism.

This clonotype appeared a few times. The chain combines TRBV20-1 with TRBJ2-7; tentatively, D is TRBD1 (5 bases). The CDR3 contains 13 residues. With 6 bases removed from V and 4 bases from J, the gap between germline ends came to 16 bases. CDR1 is DFQATT and CDR2 is SNEGSKA in the germline V gene (reference sequence). CDR3 sequence (DNA): TGCAGTGCCTCCCATATGGGGCTGTACGAGCAGTACTTC. Translating it yields CSASHMGLYEQYF.

This clonotype was counted at least ten times. The CDR3, as DNA: TGCAGTGCAGCCCCTAGCAGCCTAGCTCAGCCCCAGCATTTT. Translation gives CSAAPSSLAQPQHF. The chain recombines TRBV20-1 with TRBJ1-5; D gene uncertain. CDR1 and CDR2 from the germline V gene are DFQATT and SNEGSKA (reference sequence). V was shortened by 6 bases and J by 6 bases, with 18 bases between the two germline ends. CDR3 length equals 14 residues.

V and J are TRBV7-8 and TRBJ1-6; tentative D call: TRBD1 (6 bases). The CDR3 covers 14 residues. Trimming took off 6 bases at V and 12 bases at J, with 18 bases between the two ends. Germline assignment: CDR1 SGHVS and CDR2 FQNEAQ. CDR3: CASSFGQGQGPLHF. The CDR3 coding sequence is TGTGCCAGCAGTTTCGGGCAGGGGCAGGGACCCCTCCACTTT. Full variable domain (remainder filled in from reference TRBV7-8 and TRBJ1-6): GAGVSQSPRYKVAKRGQDVALRCDPISGHVSLFWYQQALGQGPEFLTYFQNEAQLDKSGLPSDRFFAERPEGSVSTLKIQRTQQEDSAVYLCASSFGQGQGPLHFGNGTRLTVT.

This chain links TRBV12-3 or TRBV12-4 with TRBJ2-7; tentatively, D is TRBD1 or TRBD2 (5 bases each). The CDR3 is 15 residues long. The V gene lost 5 bases and the J gene lost 1 base, with 15 bases spanning the gap. CDR3 DNA sequence: TGTGCCAGCAGTCAAAACCGGGACGGATCCTACGAGCAGTACTTC. It is translated as CASSQNRDGSYEQYF.

The chain recombines TRBV29-1 with TRBJ1-5; TRBD1 might be the D (5 bases). This CDR3 region has 13 residues. V shed 6 bases and J shed 7 bases, with 16 bases lying between them. Germline CDR1 SQVTM, CDR2 ANQGSEA. The DNA for the CDR3 is TGCAGCGTAGGGCAGGGAAGGGACCAGCCCCAGCATTTT. It yields the protein CSVGQGRDQPQHF.

The V gene is TRBV9, the J gene TRBJ2-3; D is perhaps TRBD2 (5 bases). Germline CDR1 is SGDLS and CDR2 is YYNGEE. The CDR3 totals 15 residues. V was shortened by 0 bases and J by 2 bases, with 10 bases between the two germline ends. CDR3: CASSVVWGDTDTQYF. In nucleotides, the CDR3 is TGTGCCAGCAGCGTAGTTTGGGGAGACACAGATACGCAGTATTTT.

The V and J genes are TRBV19 and TRBJ2-5; a weak D match, TRBD2 (5 bases). CDR1 LNHDA and CDR2 SQIVND come from the germline V gene (reference sequence). This CDR3 has 13 amino acids. Trimming cost V 9 bases and J 4 bases, with 15 bases left between them. CDR3 protein: CASRTGPPETQYF. In DNA, the CDR3 is TGTGCCAGCCGGACTGGACCCCCAGAGACCCAGTACTTC. Drawing the rest from reference TRBV19 and TRBJ2-5, the complete variable domain is DGGITQSPKYLFRKEGQNVTLSCEQNLNHDAMYWYRQDPGQGLRLIYYSQIVNDFQKGDIAEGYSVSREKKESFPLTVTSAQKNPTAFYLCASRTGPPETQYFGPGTRLLVL.

This clonotype was seen a few times. This chain uses TRBV6-6 with TRBJ2-5; D possibly uses TRBD1 or TRBD2 (5 bases each). Deletions cut 5 bases from V and 4 bases from J, with 17 bases between. This CDR3 is 15 amino acids long. Germline CDR1 is MNHNY and CDR2 is SVGAGI (reference sequence). CDR3 region: CASSLTGDGRETQYF. The CDR3 nucleotides are TGTGCCAGCAGTCTGACCGGGGACGGACGAGAGACCCAGTACTTC.

This sequence joins TRBV12-3 or TRBV12-4 and TRBJ2-6; no clear D gene. The ends were cut back, 3 bases at V and 3 bases at J, with 6 bases in the middle. The CDR3 consists of 14 residues. The CDR3 sequence is CASSFWGGANVLTF. CDR3 nucleotides: TGTGCCAGCAGTTTTTGGGGTGGGGCCAACGTCCTGACTTTC.

The gene calls are TRBV25-1 and TRBJ1-2; 7 positions agree with TRBD1. Germline assignment: CDR1 MGHDK and CDR2 SYGVNS. V trimming: 7 bases; J trimming: 8 bases; junction bases outside the gene matches: 13. This CDR3 contains 14 residues. CDR3 nucleotides: TGTGCCAGCACCCGGGACAGTCCAGGCAAAGGCTACACCTTC. Translation: CASTRDSPGKGYTF.